The 28 T cell receptor beta chains listed next were all sequenced from one sample in a study of T cell changes during pregnancy in multiple sclerosis. Method: immunoSEQ multiplex PCR; TCRdb's copy keeps in-frame clones and lacks some. The table lists around 66,000 clones, about nine tenths of them singletons. Source: peripheral blood, taken in the third trimester of pregnancy. The receptor set was obtained from a female donor in good health, enrolled as a control in a pregnancy study.

This clone was recorded once. The chain joins TRBV2 to TRBJ2-3; 12 nucleotides align to TRBD2. The V gene end was trimmed by 7 bases and the J gene end by 0 bases; junction bases not matched to a gene: 11. The CDR3 extends over 18 amino acids. The germline V gene has CDR1 SNHLY and CDR2 FYNNEI. The CDR3 DNA reads as TGTGCCAGCAACGGACTAGCGGGGCCACAAATTAGCACAGATACGCAGTATTTT. Translation gives CASNGLAGPQISTDTQYF. The complete variable domain, with remaining parts taken from reference TRBV2 and TRBJ2-3, reads EPEVTQTPSHQVTQMGQEVILRCVPISNHLYFYWYRQILGQKVEFLVSFYNNEISEKSEIFDDQFSVERPDGSNFTLKIRSTKLEDSAMYFCASNGLAGPQISTDTQYFGPGTRLTVL.

This rearrangement joins TRBV6-4 to TRBJ2-3, with 10 bases identical to TRBD2. V lost 8 bases, J lost 3 bases, and 8 bases stayed unmatched. Germline CDR1 reads MRHNA; CDR2 reads SNTAGT. The CDR3 contains 15 residues. CDR3 in amino acids: CASSGSGGATDTQYF. The CDR3 bases are TGTGCCAGCTCAGGCAGCGGGGGGGCAACAGATACGCAGTATTTT.

This clone was seen a single time. The gene calls are TRBV2 and TRBJ2-5, with TRBD2 identical over 7 bases. This CDR3 is 13 amino acids long. Unmatched junction bases numbered 9, after V lost 11 bases and J lost 3 bases. Per germline, CDR1 SNHLY and CDR2 FYNNEI. This CDR3 is CASQQGGEETQYF. The CDR3 DNA reads TGTGCCTCCCAGCAGGGAGGGGAAGAGACCCAGTACTTC.

This rearrangement joins TRBV7-9 to TRBJ2-7; 7 positions agree with TRBD1. V lost 2 bases, J lost 7 bases, and 8 bases stayed unmatched. CDR1 and CDR2 (germline): SEHNR, FQNEAQ (reference sequence). This CDR3 region has 14 residues. The CDR3 is CASSLNRGPLEQYF. In DNA form, the CDR3 reads TGTGCCAGCAGCTTAAACAGGGGTCCCCTGGAGCAGTACTTC. The entire variable domain, with the rest obtained from reference TRBV7-9 and TRBJ2-7, is as follows: DTGVSQNPRHKITKRGQNVTFRCDPISEHNRLYWYRQTLGQGPEFLTYFQNEAQLEKSRLLSDRFSAERPKGSFSTLEIQRTEQGDSAMYLCASSLNRGPLEQYFGPGTRLTVT.

This chain links TRBV18 with TRBJ1-1, with D perhaps TRBD1 (5 bases). The CDR3 is 15 residues long. Per germline, CDR1 KGHSH and CDR2 LQKENI. Deletions cut 0 bases from V and 10 bases from J, with 18 bases between. Written as DNA, the CDR3 is TGTGCCAGCTCACCACCGGGGGGACCCCCAAGGGCAGCTTTCTTT. Translating gives CASSPPGGPPRAAFF.

The V gene is TRBV5-1, the J gene TRBJ2-7, with D possibly TRBD1 on 6 matching bases. Trimming took 0 bases from V and 7 from J, leaving 14 bases between them. Germline V CDR1 and CDR2: SGHRS, YFSETQ. The CDR3 contains 14 residues. CDR3 loop: CASSLEWGHREQYF. As DNA, the CDR3 is TGCGCCAGCAGCTTGGAGTGGGGACATCGGGAGCAGTACTTC.

The rearrangement joins TRBV19 to TRBJ2-7; weak D call: TRBD2 (5 bases). Germline assignment: CDR1 LNHDA and CDR2 SQIVND (reference sequence). The CDR3 is 12 amino acids. Trimming cost V 6 bases and J 7 bases, with 13 bases left between them. The CDR3 DNA sequence: TGTGCCAGTAGAAGCTTGACGGGGGAGCAGTACTTC. Its translation: CASRSLTGEQYF.

Regarding this clone: The junction departs from the called germline gene at one end, perhaps through a read error. The chain employs TRBV7-7 and TRBJ2-3; D might be TRBD2 (6 bases). Germline V gene lookup returns CDR1 SSHAT and CDR2 FNYEAQ (reference sequence). The CDR3 extends over 13 amino acids. CDR3 nucleotide sequence: TGTGCTAGCAGCTTAGAGCGGGCAAATACGCAGTATTTT. This gives the protein CASSLERANTQYF. The full variable domain, in which reference TRBV7-7 and TRBJ2-3 provide the parts outside the CDR3, is GAGVSQSPRYKVTKRGQDVTLRCDPISSHATLYWYQQALGQGPEFLTYFNYEAQPDKSGLPSDRFSAERPEGSISTLTIQRTEQRDSAMYRCASSLERANTQYFGPGTRLTVL.

The rearrangement links TRBV27 to TRBJ2-3; the D gene is possibly TRBD1 (5 bases). Germline-derived CDR1 and CDR2 are MNHEY and SMNVEV (reference sequence). Between the trimmed V and J ends, which lost 8 bases and 0 bases, there was a span of 12 bases. The CDR3 loop spans 14 amino acids. DNA of the CDR3: TGTGCCAGCGCTGTAGGGGCGAGCACAGATACGCAGTATTTT. The encoded protein is CASAVGASTDTQYF.

V usage is TRBV11-3 and J usage is TRBJ2-1, with 8 bases that match TRBD2. Per the germline V gene, CDR1 is SGHNT and CDR2 is YENEEA. This CDR3 has 19 amino acids. Trimming at V came to 0 bases and at J to 0 bases, leaving 10 bases not matched to a gene. CDR3 region: CASSLERASGLSSYNEQFF. The DNA of the CDR3 is TGTGCCAGCAGCTTAGAAAGGGCTAGCGGGTTGAGCTCCTACAATGAGCAGTTCTTC.

The chain carries TRBV5-1 and TRBJ1-6; D unclear. Germline loops: CDR1 SGHRS, CDR2 YFSETQ. The V and J ends lost 3 bases and 4 bases respectively, with 11 bases between them. The CDR3 runs to 15 residues. As DNA, the CDR3 is TGCGCCAGCAGCTCAAGCGGGAGTTATAATTCACCCCTCCACTTT. It translates to CASSSSGSYNSPLHF.

The J gene is TRBJ2-3, the V gene TRBV14; unclear D gene. V gave up 4 bases and J gave up 2 bases, with 7 bases separating them. The length of the CDR3 is 13 residues. CDR1 and CDR2 from the germline V gene are SGHDN and FVKESK. CDR3 sequence reads: CASSPDSTDTQYF. DNA for the CDR3: TGTGCCAGCAGCCCAGACTCCACAGATACGCAGTATTTT.

This clone was seen a few times. The V call is TRBV5-1, the J call TRBJ1-1, with a weak D call TRBD1 (5 bases). V dropped 0 bases and J dropped 3 bases, with 9 bases sitting between them. The CDR3 is made up of 14 amino acids. In germline, CDR1 is SGHRS, CDR2 YFSETQ. The CDR3 bases are TGCGCCAGCAGCTTGGGGGGGGAATACACTGAAGCTTTCTTT. Its protein is CASSLGGEYTEAFF. Based on the CDR3 plus reference TRBV5-1 and TRBJ1-1, the full variable domain is KAGVTQTPRYLIKTRGQQVTLSCSPISGHRSVSWYQQTPGQGLQFLFEYFSETQRNKGNFPGRFSGRQFSNSRSEMNVSTLELGDSALYLCASSLGGEYTEAFFGQGTRLTVV.

This clone was observed a few times. The chain uses TRBV4-2 and TRBJ2-3; 12 bases match TRBD2. The germline V gene encodes CDR1 LGHNA and CDR2 YNFKEQ. The CDR3 loop spans 16 amino acids. The ends lost 5 bases at V and 6 bases at J; junction bases unmatched: 9. The CDR3, as DNA: TGTGCCAGCAGCAGCCGACTAGCGGGGGAGGGGGATACGCAGTATTTT. This codes for CASSSRLAGEGDTQYF.

V usage is TRBV19 and J usage is TRBJ1-1; D is possibly TRBD1 (6 bases). V was pared by 6 bases and J by 1 base, with 9 bases between. The germline gives CDR1 LNHDA, CDR2 SQIVND (reference sequence). CDR3 size: 13 residues. The CDR3: CASSLGGNTEAFF. DNA for the CDR3: TGTGCCAGTAGCTTAGGGGGGAACACTGAAGCTTTCTTT.

V is TRBV2 and J is TRBJ1-1; D gene uncertain. The CDR3 spans 11 residues. The V end lost 8 bases, the J end lost 5 bases, and 9 bases lay between the germline ends. Per germline, CDR1 SNHLY and CDR2 FYNNEI. DNA for the CDR3: TGTGCCAGCCCCGCGCAAACTGAAGCTTTCTTT. Translation: CASPAQTEAFF.

This chain uses TRBV19 with TRBJ2-7; a possible D gene is TRBD2 (7 bases). The CDR3 is 15 amino acids. V lost 3 bases and J lost 3, with 15 bases in between. Germline values: CDR1 LNHDA, CDR2 SQIVND (reference sequence). CDR3: CASSMVGGPNYEQYF. The CDR3 region has the DNA TGTGCCAGTAGTATGGTGGGGGGGCCGAACTACGAGCAGTACTTC.

This chain connects TRBV6-1 to TRBJ1-3; no firm D call. The germline V gene has CDR1 MNHNS and CDR2 SASEGT. The CDR3 has 14 amino acids. V lost 7 bases and J lost 0, with 10 bases in between. CDR3 nucleotides: TGTGCCAGCAATCCCAACTCCTCTGGAAACACCATATATTTT. Protein sequence: CASNPNSSGNTIYF.

The DNA of the CDR3 is TGTGCCAGCAGTGTGACAGGGCACTATGAAGCTTTCTTT. Its protein is CASSVTGHYEAFF. The chain couples TRBV25-1 to TRBJ1-1, with 7 bases identical to TRBD1. Unmatched junction bases numbered 6, after V lost 4 bases and J lost 7 bases. The CDR3 covers 13 residues. CDR1 and CDR2 from the germline V gene are MGHDK and SYGVNS.

The CDR3 loop is CASSLAIGTGVGYGYTF. DNA of the CDR3: TGCGCCAGCAGCTTGGCCATTGGGACAGGGGTTGGCTATGGCTACACCTTC. This rearrangement joins TRBV5-1 to TRBJ1-2; 10 bases align to TRBD1. The CDR3 length is 17 residues. Trimming at V came to 0 bases and at J to 4 bases, leaving 9 bases not matched to a gene. Germline CDR1 reads SGHRS; CDR2 reads YFSETQ. The full variable domain, in which reference TRBV5-1 and TRBJ1-2 provide the parts outside the CDR3, is KAGVTQTPRYLIKTRGQQVTLSCSPISGHRSVSWYQQTPGQGLQFLFEYFSETQRNKGNFPGRFSGRQFSNSRSEMNVSTLELGDSALYLCASSLAIGTGVGYGYTFGSGTRLTVV.

V usage is TRBV5-6 and J usage is TRBJ2-7; 9 positions agree with TRBD2. Trimming cost V 4 bases and J 5 bases; bases outside gene matches: 10. The CDR3 covers 15 residues. Looked up from germline, CDR1 is SGHDT and CDR2 is YYEEEE. CDR3 nucleotides: TGTGCCAGCAGCCTCCTGGCGGGAGGGCCCCACGAGCAGTACTTC. Encoded protein: CASSLLAGGPHEQYF.

This chain connects TRBV5-6 to TRBJ2-6; D remains ambiguous. V lost 0 bases, J lost 0 bases, and 13 bases lay in between. There are 18 residues in the CDR3. The V gene's germline CDR1 is SGHDT and CDR2 YYEEEE. Here the CDR3 DNA reads TGTGCCAGCAGCTTGGGCGAACTACGTCTCTCTGGGGCCAACGTCCTGACTTTC. It is translated as CASSLGELRLSGANVLTF.

The chain uses TRBV18 and TRBJ2-2; TRBD1 agrees at 10 bases. CDR3 length equals 16 residues. V shed 11 bases and J 0 bases; nucleotides not matched to a gene: 9. Germline CDR1 KGHSH, CDR2 LQKENI. The CDR3 DNA is TGTGCCGGGGGACAGGGGCCGTCCTCGAACACCGGGGAGCTGTTTTTT. It codes for CAGGQGPSSNTGELFF.

The chain links TRBV25-1 to TRBJ2-5; 11 bases match TRBD2. The CDR3 length is 16 residues. J was trimmed by 5 bases and V by 1 base; bases with no gene match: 6. CDR1 MGHDK and CDR2 SYGVNS come from the germline V gene. DNA for the CDR3: TGTGCCAGCAGTGAATGGGGTAGCGGGGGGGCCGAGACCCAGTACTTC. Amino acids: CASSEWGSGGAETQYF.

This chain uses TRBV25-1 with TRBJ1-2; weak D call: TRBD1 (6 bases). Trimming left V 5 bases short and J 9 bases short, with 16 bases between. Germline assignment: CDR1 MGHDK and CDR2 SYGVNS. The CDR3 is made up of 13 amino acids. DNA of the CDR3: TGTGCCAGCAGTAAGATTGTGGGGGCCAGCTACACCTTC. It specifies CASSKIVGASYTF.

V and J are TRBV19 and TRBJ1-5, with 9 bases matching TRBD1. The CDR3 contains 17 residues. V trimming: 6 bases; J trimming: 0 bases; junction bases outside the gene matches: 9. The germline V gene has CDR1 LNHDA and CDR2 SQIVND (reference sequence). The CDR3 reads CASSKDDRGYSNQPQHF. The DNA for the CDR3 is TGTGCCAGTAGCAAAGACGACAGGGGGTATAGCAATCAGCCCCAGCATTTT.

The gene calls are TRBV4-1 and TRBJ1-1; D is unresolved. The CDR3 runs 18 residues. Germline V lookup: CDR1 MGHRA, CDR2 YSYEKL. Trimming stripped 1 base from V and 1 base from J, with 19 bases between. CDR3 coding DNA: TGCGCCAGCAGCCAAGTACCCCCGGGGTTGGCCTCGAACACTGAAGCTTTCTTT. Protein product: CASSQVPPGLASNTEAFF.

V is TRBV15 and J is TRBJ1-5; 8 nucleotides agree with TRBD1. The V and J ends lost 6 bases and 3 bases, in that order; junction bases with no gene match: 7. This CDR3 comprises 15 residues. Germline assignment: CDR1 LNHNV and CDR2 YYDKDF (reference sequence). The CDR3 loop reads CATRPDRGPNQPQHF. The CDR3 bases are TGTGCCACCAGACCCGACAGGGGCCCCAATCAGCCCCAGCATTTT.